This TCR beta chain was sequenced during a study of T cell responses to AZD1222 COVID-19 vaccine. Study-level information: Pooling of second doses given at about 4 or about 12 weeks was done. General study points: After the peak T cell response, and only then, were repertoires sampled. Donors were largely white British and mainly female; clonal diversity was possibly underestimated. Along spike, vaccine-associated CD4 TCRs were found throughout, with dominance at 160-218 and 743-854.

Points on this clone: Its antigen is as yet unknown.

Generated by immunoSEQ multiplex PCR, the TCRdb table keeps only in-frame clones and is missing some. The top ten clones hold around 5.4% of a sample with under 150,000 clones, 93% of them seen once. V lost 6 bases and J 3 bases, leaving 11 bases between the germline ends. CDR1 is SEHNR and CDR2 is FQNEAQ in the germline V gene (reference sequence). This CDR3 has 14 residues. The receptor was isolated from an adult in good health. Sequenced here: peripheral blood, sampled on day 0 of AZD1222 vaccination. V is TRBV7-9 and J is TRBJ2-2; TRBD1 is a possible D gene (6 bases). CDR3 DNA: TGTGCCAGCAGACAGGGTGGGGACACCGGGGAGCTGTTTTTT. This codes for CASRQGGDTGELFF.